The clone carrying this TCR beta chain was detected a few times. The antigen is not known. Trimming removed 1 base from V and 7 bases from J; junction bases left unmatched: 8. CDR1 is SGHDT, CDR2 YYEEEE, per germline. The CDR3 sequence is 16 residues long. The record originates from a study of response to subunit inactivated influenza vaccine. General study findings and limits: Few additional T cells are recruited per seasonal influenza vaccination, authors suggested.

TCRdb recomputed calls from the RT-PCR reads with MiXCR, one row per CDR3 protein. The sample comprises approximately 700,000 distinct CDR3 sequences, 15% to 18% of which are singletons, and under 14% rests with the top ten. The source is a man between 45 and 60 years old who received an inactivated influenza vaccine. Sample: PBMCs from blood, taken about 13 days after vaccination. This sequence joins TRBV5-6 and TRBJ2-4; TRBD1 agrees at 10 bases. The CDR3 DNA reads as TGTGCCAGCAGCTTGTGGTACGGGACAGGGGACAACATTCAGTACTTC. It translates to CASSLWYGTGDNIQYF.